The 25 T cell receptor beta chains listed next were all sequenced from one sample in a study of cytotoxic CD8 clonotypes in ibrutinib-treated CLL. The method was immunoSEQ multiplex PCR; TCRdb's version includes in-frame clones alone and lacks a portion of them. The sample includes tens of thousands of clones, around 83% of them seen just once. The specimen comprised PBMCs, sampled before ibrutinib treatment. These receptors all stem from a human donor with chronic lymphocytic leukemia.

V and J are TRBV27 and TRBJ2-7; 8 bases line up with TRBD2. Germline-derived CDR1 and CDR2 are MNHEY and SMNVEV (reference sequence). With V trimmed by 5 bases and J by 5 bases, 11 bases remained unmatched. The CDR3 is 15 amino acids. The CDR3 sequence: CASSLPAGEGDEQYF. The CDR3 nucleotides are TGTGCCAGCAGTCTCCCAGCGGGAGAGGGGGACGAGCAGTACTTC.

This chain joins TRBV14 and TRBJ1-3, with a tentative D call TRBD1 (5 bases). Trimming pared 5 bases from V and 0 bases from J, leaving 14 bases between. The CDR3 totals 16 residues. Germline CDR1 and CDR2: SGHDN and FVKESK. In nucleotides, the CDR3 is TGTGCCAGCAGCTTCCACAGGAGGACCTCTGGAAACACCATATATTTT. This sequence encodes CASSFHRRTSGNTIYF.

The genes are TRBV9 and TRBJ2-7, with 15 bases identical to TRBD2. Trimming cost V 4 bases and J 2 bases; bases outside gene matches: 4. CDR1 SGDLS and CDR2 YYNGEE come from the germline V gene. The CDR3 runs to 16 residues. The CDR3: CASSNGLAGGTYEQYF. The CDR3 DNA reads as TGTGCCAGCAGCAACGGACTAGCGGGAGGGACCTACGAGCAGTACTTC.

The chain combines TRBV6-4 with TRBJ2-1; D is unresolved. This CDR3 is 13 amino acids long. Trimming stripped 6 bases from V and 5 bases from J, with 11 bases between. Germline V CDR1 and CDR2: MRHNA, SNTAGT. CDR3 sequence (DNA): TGTGCCAGCAGCAGGTCAATAGACAATGAGCAGTTCTTC. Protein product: CASSRSIDNEQFF.

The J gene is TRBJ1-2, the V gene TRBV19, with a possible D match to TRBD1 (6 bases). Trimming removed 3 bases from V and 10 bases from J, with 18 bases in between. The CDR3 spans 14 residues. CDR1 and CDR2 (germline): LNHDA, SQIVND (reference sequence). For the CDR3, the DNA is TGTGCCAGTAGTATTCTCCAGGGGAGGGGTATCTACACCTTC. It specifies CASSILQGRGIYTF.

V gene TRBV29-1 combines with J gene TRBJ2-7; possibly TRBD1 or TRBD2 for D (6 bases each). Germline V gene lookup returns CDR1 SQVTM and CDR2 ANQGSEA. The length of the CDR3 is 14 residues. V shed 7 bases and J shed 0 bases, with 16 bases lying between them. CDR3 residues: CSGAGHSGSYEQYF. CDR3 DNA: TGCAGCGGCGCGGGACACTCAGGCTCCTACGAGCAGTACTTC.

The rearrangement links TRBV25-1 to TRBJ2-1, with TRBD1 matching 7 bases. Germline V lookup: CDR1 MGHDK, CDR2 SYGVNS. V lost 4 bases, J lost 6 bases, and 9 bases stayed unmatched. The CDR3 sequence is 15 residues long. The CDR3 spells CASSVPRGTPNEQFF. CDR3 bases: TGTGCCAGCAGTGTACCCAGGGGGACGCCCAATGAGCAGTTCTTC.

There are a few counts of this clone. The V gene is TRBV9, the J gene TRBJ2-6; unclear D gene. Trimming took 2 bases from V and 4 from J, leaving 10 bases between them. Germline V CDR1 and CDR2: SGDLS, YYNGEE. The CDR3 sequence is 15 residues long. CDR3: CASSVSFLGANVLTF. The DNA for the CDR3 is TGTGCCAGCAGCGTGTCGTTTCTCGGGGCCAACGTCCTGACTTTC.

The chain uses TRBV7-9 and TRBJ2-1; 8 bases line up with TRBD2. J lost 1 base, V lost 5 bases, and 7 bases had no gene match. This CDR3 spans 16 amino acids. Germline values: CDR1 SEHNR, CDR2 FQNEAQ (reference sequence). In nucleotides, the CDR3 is TGTGCCAGCAGCCCTAGCGGGCCCCGGTCCTACAATGAGCAGTTCTTC. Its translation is CASSPSGPRSYNEQFF.

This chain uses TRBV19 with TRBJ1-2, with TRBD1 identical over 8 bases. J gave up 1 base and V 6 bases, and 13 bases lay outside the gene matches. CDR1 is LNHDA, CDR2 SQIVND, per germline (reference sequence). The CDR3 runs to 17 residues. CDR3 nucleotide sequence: TGTGCCAGTAGAGGTAGGACAGGGAGAGGACGTAACTATGGCTACACCTTC. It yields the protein CASRGRTGRGRNYGYTF.

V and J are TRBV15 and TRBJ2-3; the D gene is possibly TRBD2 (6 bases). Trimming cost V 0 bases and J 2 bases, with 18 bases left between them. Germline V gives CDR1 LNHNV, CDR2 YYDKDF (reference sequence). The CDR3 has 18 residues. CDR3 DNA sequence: TGTGCCACCAGCAGAGATGTCGGTTTGGGACTGGACACAGATACGCAGTATTTT. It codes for CATSRDVGLGLDTDTQYF.

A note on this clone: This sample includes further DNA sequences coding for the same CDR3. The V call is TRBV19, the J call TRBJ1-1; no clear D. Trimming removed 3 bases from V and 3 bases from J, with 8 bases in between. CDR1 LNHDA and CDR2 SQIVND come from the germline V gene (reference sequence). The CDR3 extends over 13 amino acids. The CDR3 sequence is CASSIGRDTEAFF. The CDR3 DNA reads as TGTGCCAGTAGTATTGGGAGGGACACTGAAGCTTTCTTT.

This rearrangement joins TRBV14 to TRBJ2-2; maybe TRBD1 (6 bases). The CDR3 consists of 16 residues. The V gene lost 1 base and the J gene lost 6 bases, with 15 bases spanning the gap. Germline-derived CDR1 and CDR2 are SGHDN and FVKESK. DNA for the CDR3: TGTGCCAGCAGCCAAGTCAGGACAGAGTCGTCCGGGGAGCTGTTTTTT. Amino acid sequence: CASSQVRTESSGELFF.

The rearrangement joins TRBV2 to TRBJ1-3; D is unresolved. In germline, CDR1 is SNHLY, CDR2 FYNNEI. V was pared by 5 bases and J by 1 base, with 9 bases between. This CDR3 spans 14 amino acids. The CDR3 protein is CASSKRVSGNTIYF. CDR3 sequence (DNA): TGTGCCAGCAGTAAGAGGGTATCTGGAAACACCATATATTTT.

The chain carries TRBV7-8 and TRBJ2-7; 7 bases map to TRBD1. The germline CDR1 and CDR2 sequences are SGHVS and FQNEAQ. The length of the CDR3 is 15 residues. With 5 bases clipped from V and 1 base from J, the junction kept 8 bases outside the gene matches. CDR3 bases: TGTGCCAGCAGCCTACTACAGGGGCCTTCCTACGAGCAGTACTTC. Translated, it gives CASSLLQGPSYEQYF.

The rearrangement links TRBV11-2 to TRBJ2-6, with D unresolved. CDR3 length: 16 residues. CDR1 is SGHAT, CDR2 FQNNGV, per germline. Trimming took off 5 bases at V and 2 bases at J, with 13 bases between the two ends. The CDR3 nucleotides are TGTGCCAGCAGCGCCATGCCAGGTGCTGGGGCCAACGTCCTGACTTTC. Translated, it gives CASSAMPGAGANVLTF.

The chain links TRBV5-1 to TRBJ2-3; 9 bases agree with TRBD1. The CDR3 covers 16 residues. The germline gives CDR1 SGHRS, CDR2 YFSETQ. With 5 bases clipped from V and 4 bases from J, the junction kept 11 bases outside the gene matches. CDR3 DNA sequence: TGCGCCAGCAGTCCGACAGGGGGAGTCTCGGCAGATACGCAGTATTTT. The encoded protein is CASSPTGGVSADTQYF.

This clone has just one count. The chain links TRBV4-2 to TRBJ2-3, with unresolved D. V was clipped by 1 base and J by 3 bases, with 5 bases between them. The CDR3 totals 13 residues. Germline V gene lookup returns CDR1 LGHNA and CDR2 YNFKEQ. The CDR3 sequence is CASSQGATDTQYF. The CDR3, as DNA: TGTGCCAGCAGCCAAGGGGCAACAGATACGCAGTATTTT.

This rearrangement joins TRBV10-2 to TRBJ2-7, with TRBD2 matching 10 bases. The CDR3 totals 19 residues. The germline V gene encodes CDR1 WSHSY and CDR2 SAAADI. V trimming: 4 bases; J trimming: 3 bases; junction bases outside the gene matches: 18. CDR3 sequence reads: CASSVSLSLASGSIYEQYF. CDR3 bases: TGCGCCAGCAGTGTTTCCCTCTCCCTGGCTAGCGGGAGTATCTACGAGCAGTACTTC.

As DNA, the CDR3 is TGTGCCAGTAGTATAGGAGACAGGGTTCGGAGCAATCAGCCCCAGCATTTT. Its protein is CASSIGDRVRSNQPQHF. The V gene is TRBV19, the J gene TRBJ1-5; TRBD1 matches at 7 bases. The CDR3 totals 17 residues. The V segment lost 1 base and the J segment 1 base; nucleotides outside the gene matches: 7. Per the germline V gene, CDR1 is LNHDA and CDR2 is SQIVND (reference sequence).

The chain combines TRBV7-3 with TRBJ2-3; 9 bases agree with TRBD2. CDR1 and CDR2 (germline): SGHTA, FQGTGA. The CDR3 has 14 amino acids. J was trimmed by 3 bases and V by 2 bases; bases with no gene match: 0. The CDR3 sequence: CASSLAGGTDTQYF. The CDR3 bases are TGTGCCAGCAGCTTAGCGGGAGGGACAGATACGCAGTATTTT.

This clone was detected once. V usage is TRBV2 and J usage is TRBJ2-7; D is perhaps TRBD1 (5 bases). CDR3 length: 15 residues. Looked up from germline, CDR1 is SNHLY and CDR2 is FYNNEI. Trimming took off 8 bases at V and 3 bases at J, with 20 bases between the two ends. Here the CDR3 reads CASAAADSSFYEQYF. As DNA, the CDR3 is TGTGCCAGCGCAGCCGCAGACAGCAGTTTCTACGAGCAGTACTTC.

The CDR3 DNA reads TGTGCCAGCAGCTTGCGCAGGGGGCATACTGAAGCTTTCTTT. Protein sequence: CASSLRRGHTEAFF. This chain joins TRBV5-6 and TRBJ1-1; 8 bases line up with TRBD1. V lost 1 base to trimming and J lost 5 bases; unmatched junction nucleotides: 4. CDR3 length: 14 amino acids. Germline V gene sequence: CDR1 SGHDT, CDR2 YYEEEE.

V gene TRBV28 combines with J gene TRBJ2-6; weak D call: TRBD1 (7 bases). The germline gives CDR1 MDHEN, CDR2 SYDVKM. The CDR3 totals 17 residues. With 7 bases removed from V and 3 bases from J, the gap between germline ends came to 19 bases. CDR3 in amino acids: CASTLGGGPFGANVLTF. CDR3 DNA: TGTGCCAGCACCCTCGGAGGGGGCCCCTTTGGGGCCAACGTCCTGACTTTC.

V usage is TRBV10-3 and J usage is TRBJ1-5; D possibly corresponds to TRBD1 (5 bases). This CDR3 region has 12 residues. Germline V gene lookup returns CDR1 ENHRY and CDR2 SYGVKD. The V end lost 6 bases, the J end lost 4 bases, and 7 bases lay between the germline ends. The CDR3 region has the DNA TGTGCCATCAGGGACAATAATCAGCCCCAGCATTTT. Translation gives CAIRDNNQPQHF.